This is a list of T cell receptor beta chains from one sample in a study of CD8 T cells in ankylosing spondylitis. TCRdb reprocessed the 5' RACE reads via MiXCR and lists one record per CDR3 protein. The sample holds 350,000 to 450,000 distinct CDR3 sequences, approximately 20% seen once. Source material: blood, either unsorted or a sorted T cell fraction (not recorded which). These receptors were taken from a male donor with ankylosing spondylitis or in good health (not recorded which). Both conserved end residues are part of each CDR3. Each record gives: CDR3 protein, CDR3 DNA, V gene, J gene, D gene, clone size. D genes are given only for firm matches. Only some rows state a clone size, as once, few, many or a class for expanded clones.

cdr3_aa: CASGDTNQPQHF; cdr3_nt: TGCGCCAGCGGGGACACGAACCAGCCCCAGCATTTT; v_call: TRBV10-2; j_call: TRBJ1-5; d_call: -; clone_size: -
cdr3_aa: CSARALDSFYEQYF; cdr3_nt: TGCAGTGCTAGAGCCCTCGACAGTTTCTACGAGCAGTACTTC; v_call: TRBV20-1; j_call: TRBJ2-7; d_call: -; clone_size: -
cdr3_aa: CASSASVDIQTGELFF; cdr3_nt: TGTGCCAGCAGCGCATCCGTGGACATTCAAACCGGGGAGCTGTTTTTT; v_call: TRBV7-9; j_call: TRBJ2-2; d_call: -; clone_size: -
cdr3_aa: CASSLDGSGGAIFSEQFF; cdr3_nt: TGTGCCAGCAGCTTGGATGGAAGCGGGGGGGCCATCTTTAGTGAGCAGTTCTTC; v_call: TRBV5-5; j_call: TRBJ2-1; d_call: TRBD2; clone_size: few
cdr3_aa: CASSPSYSPGANVLTF; cdr3_nt: TGTGCCAGCAGCCCATCATACAGTCCCGGGGCCAACGTCCTGACTTTC; v_call: TRBV11-2; j_call: TRBJ2-6; d_call: -; clone_size: once
cdr3_aa: CASLGGGSYEQYF; cdr3_nt: TGTGCCAGCCTCGGTGGAGGCTCCTACGAGCAGTACTTC; v_call: TRBV6-1; j_call: TRBJ2-7; d_call: -; clone_size: few
cdr3_aa: CASSLDRRSYGYTF; cdr3_nt: TGTGCCAGCAGCTTAGACCGGAGGAGCTATGGCTACACCTTC; v_call: TRBV7-2; j_call: TRBJ1-2; d_call: -; clone_size: -
cdr3_aa: CASSLFPENQETQYF; cdr3_nt: TGTGCCAGCAGTTTATTCCCAGAGAACCAAGAGACCCAGTACTTC; v_call: TRBV27; j_call: TRBJ2-5; d_call: -; clone_size: few
cdr3_aa: CASSSPNLDTQYF; cdr3_nt: TGTGCCAGCAGCTCTCCGAACTTGGATACGCAGTATTTT; v_call: TRBV7-9; j_call: TRBJ2-3; d_call: -; clone_size: -
cdr3_aa: CASSSDPSLETQYF; cdr3_nt: TGTGCCAGCAGCTCCGACCCCTCCCTGGAGACCCAGTACTTC; v_call: TRBV7-9; j_call: TRBJ2-5; d_call: -; clone_size: -
cdr3_aa: CSAWGVAGESYNEQFF; cdr3_nt: TGCAGTGCATGGGGCGTAGCGGGGGAATCCTACAATGAGCAGTTCTTC; v_call: TRBV20-1; j_call: TRBJ2-1; d_call: TRBD2; clone_size: -
cdr3_aa: CSVVRGGADTQYF; cdr3_nt: TGCAGCGTCGTCCGGGGGGGAGCAGATACGCAGTATTTT; v_call: TRBV29-1; j_call: TRBJ2-3; d_call: TRBD2; clone_size: -
cdr3_aa: CASTQGRPYEQYF; cdr3_nt: TGTGCCAGCACCCAGGGGCGTCCCTACGAGCAGTACTTC; v_call: TRBV21-1; j_call: TRBJ2-7; d_call: -; clone_size: -
cdr3_aa: CASSGSGRYTDTQYF; cdr3_nt: TGTGCCAGCAGCGGGTCTGGACGCTACACAGATACGCAGTATTTT; v_call: TRBV7-9; j_call: TRBJ2-3; d_call: -; clone_size: few
cdr3_aa: CASRTSGPNTEAFF; cdr3_nt: TGTGCCAGCAGGACCTCGGGCCCAAACACTGAAGCTTTCTTT; v_call: TRBV2; j_call: TRBJ1-1; d_call: -; clone_size: -
cdr3_aa: CASSSKAGGIQETQYF; cdr3_nt: TGTGCCAGCAGCTCCAAAGCGGGGGGGATCCAAGAGACCCAGTACTTC; v_call: TRBV12-3/TRBV12-4; j_call: TRBJ2-5; d_call: TRBD2; clone_size: few
cdr3_aa: CASSLSGQGNSPLHF; cdr3_nt: TGTGCCAGCAGTTTATCCGGACAGGGGAATTCACCCCTCCACTTT; v_call: TRBV27; j_call: TRBJ1-6; d_call: TRBD1; clone_size: few
cdr3_aa: CASSDGGGSDEQFF; cdr3_nt: TGTGCCAGCAGCGATGGGGGGGGAAGCGATGAGCAGTTCTTC; v_call: TRBV11-2; j_call: TRBJ2-1; d_call: TRBD2; clone_size: -
cdr3_aa: CSAARGLGETQYF; cdr3_nt: TGCAGTGCTGCCCGGGGACTAGGAGAGACCCAGTACTTC; v_call: TRBV20-1; j_call: TRBJ2-5; d_call: TRBD2; clone_size: few
cdr3_aa: CASRSRDGSSGANVLTF; cdr3_nt: TGTGCCAGCAGGTCTCGGGACGGCAGCTCTGGGGCCAACGTCCTGACTTTC; v_call: TRBV12-3/TRBV12-4; j_call: TRBJ2-6; d_call: -; clone_size: -
cdr3_aa: CASSQPGQAYNEQFF; cdr3_nt: TGTGCCAGCAGCCAACCGGGACAAGCCTACAATGAGCAGTTCTTC; v_call: TRBV7-9; j_call: TRBJ2-1; d_call: -; clone_size: few
cdr3_aa: CASSEGDLSSGNTIYF; cdr3_nt: TGTGCCAGCAGTGAAGGGGACTTAAGCTCTGGAAACACCATATATTTT; v_call: TRBV6-1; j_call: TRBJ1-3; d_call: -; clone_size: -
cdr3_aa: CASMRERNIQYF; cdr3_nt: TGTGCCAGCATGAGGGAACGAAACATTCAGTACTTC; v_call: TRBV12-3/TRBV12-4; j_call: TRBJ2-4; d_call: -; clone_size: -
cdr3_aa: CASSTGQEGGETQYF; cdr3_nt: TGCGCCAGCAGCACGGGACAGGAAGGAGGGGAGACCCAGTACTTC; v_call: TRBV5-1; j_call: TRBJ2-5; d_call: TRBD1; clone_size: few
cdr3_aa: CASSPLNPASRVYEQYF; cdr3_nt: TGTGCCAGCAGTCCCCTGAACCCCGCGAGCCGCGTATACGAGCAGTACTTC; v_call: TRBV27; j_call: TRBJ2-7; d_call: -; clone_size: -
cdr3_aa: CASSYSNYYNEQFF; cdr3_nt: TGTGCCAGCAGTTACTCGAACTACTACAATGAGCAGTTCTTC; v_call: TRBV6-2/TRBV6-3; j_call: TRBJ2-1; d_call: -; clone_size: -
cdr3_aa: CSARDWGTDNYEQYF; cdr3_nt: TGCAGTGCTAGAGATTGGGGGACTGATAACTACGAGCAGTACTTC; v_call: TRBV20-1; j_call: TRBJ2-7; d_call: -; clone_size: -
cdr3_aa: CASSVLGVGTEAFF; cdr3_nt: TGTGCCAGCAGCGTATTGGGTGTTGGCACTGAAGCTTTCTTT; v_call: TRBV9; j_call: TRBJ1-1; d_call: -; clone_size: few
cdr3_aa: CSARPGGGTEAFF; cdr3_nt: TGCAGTGCTCGCCCGGGGGGCGGCACTGAAGCTTTCTTT; v_call: TRBV20-1; j_call: TRBJ1-1; d_call: -; clone_size: -
cdr3_aa: CASKRDSSYEQYF; cdr3_nt: TGTGCCAGCAAACGGGACAGCTCCTACGAGCAGTACTTC; v_call: TRBV27; j_call: TRBJ2-7; d_call: TRBD1; clone_size: -
cdr3_aa: CSVEFGPYEQYF; cdr3_nt: TGCAGCGTTGAATTCGGGCCCTACGAGCAGTACTTC; v_call: TRBV29-1; j_call: TRBJ2-7; d_call: -; clone_size: -
cdr3_aa: CASSPRWARSGETGELFF; cdr3_nt: TGTGCCAGCAGCCCCCGCTGGGCTCGAAGCGGTGAAACCGGGGAGCTGTTTTTT; v_call: TRBV11-1; j_call: TRBJ2-2; d_call: -; clone_size: few
cdr3_aa: CASSHGLTISYEQYF; cdr3_nt: TGTGCCAGCAGCCACGGACTGACTATCTCCTACGAGCAGTACTTC; v_call: TRBV7-9; j_call: TRBJ2-7; d_call: -; clone_size: few
cdr3_aa: CASSLGSGGYEQYF; cdr3_nt: TGTGCCAGCAGCTTAGGTAGCGGGGGCTACGAGCAGTACTTC; v_call: TRBV11-2; j_call: TRBJ2-7; d_call: TRBD2; clone_size: few
cdr3_aa: CASSHPEAGELFF; cdr3_nt: TGTGCCAGCAGCCACCCGGAGGCCGGGGAGCTGTTTTTT; v_call: TRBV7-3; j_call: TRBJ2-2; d_call: -; clone_size: few
cdr3_aa: CATSDLKSGSHNEQFF; cdr3_nt: TGTGCCACCAGTGATTTGAAGTCGGGTAGTCACAATGAGCAGTTCTTC; v_call: TRBV24-1; j_call: TRBJ2-1; d_call: -; clone_size: -
cdr3_aa: CASSDRGYYEQYF; cdr3_nt: TGTGCCAGCAGTGACAGGGGGTACTACGAGCAGTACTTC; v_call: TRBV25-1; j_call: TRBJ2-7; d_call: TRBD1; clone_size: few
cdr3_aa: CASSHLPGLAGGRTGELFF; cdr3_nt: TGTGCCAGCAGCCACCTCCCGGGACTAGCGGGGGGGAGGACCGGGGAGCTGTTTTTT; v_call: TRBV7-8; j_call: TRBJ2-2; d_call: TRBD2; clone_size: -
cdr3_aa: CASSLGNSPYEQYF; cdr3_nt: TGTGCCAGCAGCTTAGGTAACAGCCCCTACGAGCAGTACTTC; v_call: TRBV7-9; j_call: TRBJ2-7; d_call: -; clone_size: -
cdr3_aa: CATGAGLDNEQFF; cdr3_nt: TGTGCCACCGGGGCAGGGCTGGACAATGAGCAGTTCTTC; v_call: TRBV15; j_call: TRBJ2-1; d_call: -; clone_size: -